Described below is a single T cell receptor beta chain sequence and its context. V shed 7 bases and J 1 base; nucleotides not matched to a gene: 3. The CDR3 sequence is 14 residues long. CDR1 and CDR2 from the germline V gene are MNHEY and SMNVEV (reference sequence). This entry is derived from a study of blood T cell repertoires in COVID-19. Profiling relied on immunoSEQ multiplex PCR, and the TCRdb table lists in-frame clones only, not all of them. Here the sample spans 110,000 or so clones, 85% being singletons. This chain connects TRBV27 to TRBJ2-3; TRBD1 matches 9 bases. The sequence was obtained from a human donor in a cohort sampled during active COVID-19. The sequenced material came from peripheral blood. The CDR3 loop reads CASKRTGGTDTQYF. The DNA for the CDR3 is TGTGCCAGCAAGCGGACAGGGGGCACAGATACGCAGTATTTT.